This TCR beta chain was sequenced in a study of identical twins. Findings and limits, study-wide: With abundant cord blood beta clonotypes, insertions were fewer; memory repertoires showed no such pattern.

CDR3 length: 15 amino acids. The ends lost 0 bases at V and 7 bases at J; junction bases unmatched: 3. This clonotype turned up a few times. No antigen is known for it. A template switching step contributed a universal primer site, while unique molecular identifiers were present in the cDNA. Via MiXCR, TCRdb re-called the 5' RACE reads, giving one row per CDR3 protein. The sample consists of approximately 500,000 distinct CDR3 sequences, around 15% of them appearing once. These data were also filed under a second study, of yellow fever vaccine responses in identical twins.

The rearrangement joins TRBV12-3 or TRBV12-4 to TRBJ2-2; 9 positions match TRBD2. Input material: CD4+ T cells sorted from blood. The receptor's source is a woman in her late teens or twenties in good health. The CDR3 loop is CASSLAGTSFGELFF. CDR3 nucleotides: TGTGCCAGCAGTTTAGCGGGGACTAGCTTCGGGGAGCTGTTTTTT.